The 24 T cell receptor beta chains given below trace back to one sample, sequenced in a study of cytomegalovirus exposure and HLA in healthy donors (dated by TCRdb to 2017 to 2019). The method was the immunoSEQ multiplex PCR assay. For the multiplex PCR, a mixture combining 60 forward primers for TCR Vbeta segments and 13 reverse primers for TCR Jbeta segments was used. TCRdb obtained this table from immuneACCESS and retained in-frame rearrangements with V and J assigned. These tables miss some clones; where compared with another copy, unresolved V genes account for less than half of the shortfall, and the remainder is unexplained. In this sample the table shows about 140,000 clones, roughly 82% of which occur a single time. The ten largest clones capture roughly 3.2% of the sample. The sequenced material came from PBMCs. These receptors were taken from a man between 18 and 35 years old in good health and CMV-seropositive.

The CDR3, as DNA: TGCGCCAGCAGCTTGCCCCAACAGGGGATCTACGAGCAGTACTTC. Translated, it gives CASSLPQQGIYEQYF. The chain is built from TRBV5-1 and TRBJ2-7, with 7 nucleotides matching TRBD1. Germline values: CDR1 SGHRS, CDR2 YFSETQ. V shed 1 base, J shed 3 bases, and the junction held 7 bases outside the gene matches. This CDR3 is 15 amino acids long.

About this clone itself: Sequence at one end of the junction differs from germline and may be a read error. The chain recombines TRBV15 with TRBJ1-2; 10 bases are shared with TRBD1. The CDR3 contains 13 residues. The germline CDR1 and CDR2 sequences are LNHNV and YYDKDF (reference sequence). CDR3 amino acids: CATSRTGGDGYPF. The CDR3 DNA sequence: TGTGCCACCAGCAGGACAGGGGGCGACGGCTACCCCTTC.

V is TRBV28 and J is TRBJ1-2, with D maybe TRBD1 (5 bases). Germline loops: CDR1 MDHEN, CDR2 SYDVKM. The CDR3 extends over 13 amino acids. Trimming removed 3 bases from V and 6 bases from J, with 11 bases in between. CDR3 DNA: TGTGCCAGCAGTTTCCGGGGGAAGGATGGCTACACCTTC. Encoded protein: CASSFRGKDGYTF.

The V gene is TRBV28, the J gene TRBJ1-2; 7 positions agree with TRBD1. The J segment lost 8 bases and the V segment lost 7 bases, leaving 4 bases of the junction unmatched. The CDR3 covers 11 residues. Looked up from germline, CDR1 is MDHEN and CDR2 is SYDVKM. Written as DNA, the CDR3 is TGTGCCAGCATTGACAGGGACGGCTACACCTTC. This translates into CASIDRDGYTF.

CDR3 residues: CASSYQGASYEQYF. The CDR3 nucleotides read TGTGCCAGCAGTTACCAGGGGGCATCCTACGAGCAGTACTTC. V usage is TRBV27 and J usage is TRBJ2-7; 8 bases align to TRBD1. The CDR3 has 14 residues. With 4 bases clipped from V and 1 base from J, the junction kept 3 bases outside the gene matches. Germline CDR1 is MNHEY and CDR2 is SMNVEV (reference sequence).

The chain combines TRBV6-5 with TRBJ1-1; D gene ambiguous. Per germline, CDR1 MNHEY and CDR2 SVGAGI. The ends were cut back, 5 bases at V and 2 bases at J, with 9 bases in the middle. CDR3 length: 13 amino acids. CDR3 loop: CASSERHNTEAFF. The CDR3 DNA reads as TGTGCCAGCAGTGAGAGGCATAACACTGAAGCTTTCTTT.

This clone was counted only a few times. The V call is TRBV2, the J call TRBJ2-7; the match to TRBD1 covers 9 bases. V lost 6 bases, J lost 7 bases, and 10 bases stayed unmatched. CDR1 and CDR2 (germline): SNHLY, FYNNEI. The CDR3 contains 14 residues. In DNA, the CDR3 is TGTGCCAGCAGGGAGGGGACAGGGTCTCGGGAGCAGTACTTC. It encodes CASREGTGSREQYF.

The J gene is TRBJ2-2, the V gene TRBV18; no definite D call. The germline V gene encodes CDR1 KGHSH and CDR2 LQKENI. V was cut by 5 bases and J by 7 bases, with 14 bases left in between. The CDR3 totals 14 residues. The CDR3 nucleotides read TGTGCCAGCTCATCCCTTATTCGGAGCGGGGAGCTGTTTTTT. It specifies CASSSLIRSGELFF.

The chain is built from TRBV5-1 and TRBJ2-2; D is possibly TRBD1 (6 bases). The CDR3 consists of 14 residues. V lost 5 bases and J lost 3, with 11 bases in between. Per the germline V gene, CDR1 is SGHRS and CDR2 is YFSETQ. CDR3 region: CASRMDSYTGELFF. In DNA, the CDR3 is TGCGCCAGCAGGATGGACAGTTACACCGGGGAGCTGTTTTTT.

The rearrangement links TRBV5-1 to TRBJ1-2, with TRBD1 identical over 12 bases. Trimming took 4 bases from V and 6 from J; bases not matched to a gene: 10. CDR1 SGHRS and CDR2 YFSETQ come from the germline V gene. The length of the CDR3 is 16 residues. The CDR3 protein is CASSKRGQGALDGYTF. The CDR3 DNA is TGCGCCAGCAGCAAGAGGGGACAGGGGGCCCTGGATGGCTACACCTTC.

This chain uses TRBV6-5 with TRBJ2-2; D is perhaps TRBD2 (7 bases). The CDR3 loop spans 16 amino acids. The germline V gene encodes CDR1 MNHEY and CDR2 SVGAGI. V was cut by 0 bases and J by 6 bases, with 14 bases left in between. The CDR3: CASSYSGAGDPGELFF. The CDR3 coding sequence is TGTGCCAGCAGTTACTCGGGGGCGGGAGACCCCGGGGAGCTGTTTTTT.

The chain is built from TRBV29-1 and TRBJ2-7; D is undetermined. CDR3 length equals 13 residues. In germline, CDR1 is SQVTM, CDR2 ANQGSEA. The V gene lost 1 base and the J gene lost 1 base, with 8 bases spanning the gap. CDR3 sequence reads: CSVEGAESYEQYF. The CDR3 DNA is TGCAGCGTTGAAGGAGCCGAATCCTACGAGCAGTACTTC.

The chain links TRBV6-4 to TRBJ1-1; 10 positions match TRBD1. CDR3 length equals 17 residues. J gave up 0 bases and V 5 bases, and 9 bases lay outside the gene matches. Germline CDR1 is MRHNA and CDR2 is SNTAGT. CDR3 sequence (DNA): TGTGCCAGCAGTCAAACCGGACAGGGGGGTGTGAACACTGAAGCTTTCTTT. It specifies CASSQTGQGGVNTEAFF.

The chain has TRBV7-2 and TRBJ2-1; 12 positions match TRBD2. Germline V CDR1 and CDR2: SGHTA, FQGNSA. This CDR3 is 17 amino acids long. Trimming removed 5 bases from V and 6 bases from J; junction bases left unmatched: 11. CDR3 loop: CASSNSASGRARNEQFF. CDR3 sequence (DNA): TGTGCCAGCAGCAATAGCGCTAGCGGGAGGGCCCGCAATGAGCAGTTCTTC. The entire variable domain, with the rest obtained from reference TRBV7-2 and TRBJ2-1, is as follows: GAGVSQSPSNKVTEKGKDVELRCDPISGHTALYWYRQSLGQGLEFLIYFQGNSAPDKSGLPSDRFSAERTGGSVSTLTIQRTQQEDSAVYLCASSNSASGRARNEQFFGPGTRLTVL.

The table lists this clone with a count of one. The V and J genes are TRBV5-4 and TRBJ2-7, with D possibly TRBD1 on 6 matching bases. The CDR3 has 14 amino acids. The germline V and J ends were trimmed by 7 bases and 0 bases, with 14 bases remaining between them. Looked up from germline, CDR1 is SGHNT and CDR2 is YYREEE (reference sequence). CDR3 protein: CASARGGYSYEQYF. CDR3 DNA: TGTGCCAGCGCCAGGGGCGGGTACTCCTACGAGCAGTACTTC.

The V call is TRBV6-1, the J call TRBJ2-5; the D gene is possibly TRBD2 (6 bases). Germline values: CDR1 MNHNS, CDR2 SASEGT. Trimming took off 1 base at V and 0 bases at J, with 15 bases between the two ends. This CDR3 spans 17 amino acids. The CDR3 region is CASSEGPLPGDQETQYF. The CDR3 nucleotides read TGTGCCAGCAGTGAAGGACCTCTACCGGGAGACCAAGAGACCCAGTACTTC.

The chain uses TRBV18 and TRBJ1-2, with D unclear. The CDR3 is made up of 13 amino acids. The V and J ends lost 6 bases and 1 base respectively, with 9 bases between them. CDR1 is KGHSH, CDR2 LQKENI, per germline. This chain's CDR3 is CASSEGNNYGYTF. CDR3 DNA: TGTGCCAGCTCCGAGGGAAATAACTATGGCTACACCTTC.

V is TRBV19 and J is TRBJ1-5; 7 nucleotides agree with TRBD1. This CDR3 region has 14 residues. CDR1 and CDR2 from the germline V gene are LNHDA and SQIVND (reference sequence). Unmatched junction bases numbered 6, after V lost 7 bases and J lost 3 bases. CDR3 bases: TGTGCCAGTACCTCGGGACAGATCAATCAGCCCCAGCATTTT. It is translated as CASTSGQINQPQHF.

This chain joins TRBV30 and TRBJ2-5; TRBD1 might be the D (5 bases). Judging by the DNA end, TRBJ2-7 fits better; the J call may be wrong. CDR3 length equals 14 residues. The V gene's germline CDR1 is GTSNPN and CDR2 SVGIG (reference sequence). Written as DNA, the CDR3 is TGTGCCTGGAGTCCTGATGCAGGGATACACGAGCAGTACTTC. This codes for CAWSPDAGIHEQYF.

This sequence joins TRBV6-5 and TRBJ1-3, with a possible D match to TRBD1 (6 bases). CDR3 length: 15 residues. Trimming took 4 bases from V and 1 from J, leaving 11 bases between them. Per germline, CDR1 MNHEY and CDR2 SVGAGI. The CDR3 protein is CASSCCGTSGNTIYF. The CDR3 nucleotides are TGTGCCAGCAGTTGCTGTGGGACATCTGGAAACACCATATATTTT.

This clone was detected a few times. V is TRBV10-1 and J is TRBJ2-2; a possible D gene is TRBD2 (7 bases). Germline V gives CDR1 WNHNN, CDR2 SYGVQD (reference sequence). This CDR3 is 18 amino acids long. Trimming cost V 7 bases and J 3 bases, with 24 bases left between them. The CDR3 loop is CASKPLGGGSHYTGELFF. The CDR3 bases are TGCGCCAGCAAACCGCTGGGGGGCGGGAGCCATTACACCGGGGAGCTGTTTTTT.

The chain links TRBV4-2 to TRBJ2-6; D might be TRBD2 (5 bases). The V gene lost 11 bases and the J gene lost 0 bases, with 11 bases spanning the gap. CDR3 length equals 14 residues. CDR1 is LGHNA and CDR2 is YNFKEQ in the germline V gene. In DNA, the CDR3 is TGTGCCGTCGGGGTTGGCTCTGGGGCCAACGTCCTGACTTTC. As protein: CAVGVGSGANVLTF.

The chain recombines TRBV6-1 with TRBJ2-7; the D gene is possibly TRBD1 (6 bases). CDR1 and CDR2 (germline): MNHNS, SASEGT. V was cut by 6 bases and J by 0 bases, with 12 bases left in between. CDR3 length: 14 residues. CDR3 sequence reads: CASRQDRSSYEQYF. CDR3 coding DNA: TGTGCCAGCAGACAAGACAGGAGCTCCTACGAGCAGTACTTC.

The V gene is TRBV28, the J gene TRBJ1-5; 11 bases fit TRBD1. The CDR3 spans 15 residues. Unmatched junction bases numbered 5, after V lost 4 bases and J lost 6 bases. The V gene's germline CDR1 is MDHEN and CDR2 SYDVKM. In nucleotides, the CDR3 is TGTGCCAGCAGTTACGGACAGGGGGCCGGTCAGCCCCAGCATTTT. Protein sequence: CASSYGQGAGQPQHF.